A single T cell receptor (beta chain) is shown here with its context. Antigen unknown. The CDR3 spans 15 residues. V dropped 5 bases and J dropped 2 bases, with 13 bases sitting between them. The germline V gene encodes CDR1 MNHEY and CDR2 SMNVEV (reference sequence). The data were taken from a study of cytomegalovirus exposure and HLA in healthy donors. Points from the study as a whole: Analysis performed later found 16,951 TCR beta sequences associated with HLA alleles at 0.05 false discovery rate. In a later analysis, the majority of CMV-associated beta chains seemingly showed HLA restriction. The study listed around 150 cytomegalovirus-associated TCR beta chains.

With 60 Vbeta and 13 Jbeta primers, the PCR was carried out. Repertoires were generated with immunoSEQ multiplex PCR, while TCRdb's copy carries only in-frame clones and drops some. This sample has fewer than 200,000 clones, with 80% found just once. The source of this sequence is a woman aged 50 to 60 in good health and CMV-seropositive. The source material was PBMCs. The chain joins TRBV27 to TRBJ1-3; possibly TRBD1 for D (6 bases). The CDR3 DNA sequence: TGTGCCAGCAGTCCATCAGGGGTAGCTGGAAACACCATATATTTT. Encoded protein: CASSPSGVAGNTIYF.